This T cell receptor (beta chain) was observed in a study of post-analysis software for immune sequencing data. Study results and limitations: Comparison with controls showed significantly lower normalized Chao1 diversity in multiple sclerosis patients. There were five or six TRBV segments more frequent in patients than controls, and TRBV5-6, TRBV5-1 and TRBV20-1 were among them. With F measure, samples from one preparation batch clustered together strongly.

CDR1 is ENHRY and CDR2 is SYGVKD in the germline V gene. V dropped 3 bases and J dropped 11 bases, with 21 bases sitting between them. This CDR3 has 15 amino acids. The TCR beta cDNA libraries contained unique molecular identifiers. The authors obtained approximately 540,000 cDNA molecules from approximately 1 to 10 million T cells. Via MiXCR, TCRdb re-called the PCR reads, giving one row per CDR3 protein. The repertoire holds roughly 540,000 distinct CDR3 sequences, with around 36% as singletons. The sample holds many counts of this clonotype. Its target is unknown. The chain has TRBV10-3 and TRBJ2-3; the D is unclear. Material: blood. The origin of this receptor is a girl aged 2-17 years with multiple sclerosis. The CDR3 nucleotides are TGTGCCATCAGTGAAGAACCTGCCGGCCCAAAAGGGCAGTATTTT. Its translation is CAISEEPAGPKGQYF.